This passage covers 27 T cell receptor beta chains from one sample sequenced in a study of control samples from healthy donors and cancer patients. Method: immunoSEQ multiplex PCR; TCRdb's copy keeps in-frame clones and lacks some. There are 98,000 or so clones in the sample; just under 85% occur only once, and around 6.2% lies in the top ten. The sequencing sample was made of blood. The source of these receptors is a man aged 18 to 30 in good health.

The genes are TRBV5-1 and TRBJ1-1; D is unresolved. V lost 3 bases and J 0 bases, leaving 12 bases between the germline ends. Germline-derived CDR1 and CDR2 are SGHRS and YFSETQ. The CDR3 is 15 amino acids. The CDR3 sequence is CASSSSGRMNTEAFF. CDR3 nucleotides: TGCGCCAGCAGCTCCTCCGGACGGATGAACACTGAAGCTTTCTTT.

The chain is built from TRBV4-2 and TRBJ2-6; a possible D gene is TRBD2 (5 bases). Trimming took 0 bases from V and 4 from J, leaving 10 bases between them. Germline CDR1 reads LGHNA; CDR2 reads YNFKEQ. The CDR3 has 16 amino acids. CDR3 in amino acids: CASSQEIGSGANVLTF. CDR3 coding DNA: TGTGCCAGCAGCCAAGAGATAGGGAGCGGGGCCAACGTCCTGACTTTC.

The rearrangement uses TRBV20-1 and TRBJ1-2; D uncertain. Germline values: CDR1 DFQATT, CDR2 SNEGSKA (reference sequence). This CDR3 region has 11 residues. V gave up 0 bases and J gave up 8 bases, with 7 bases separating them. CDR3 nucleotide sequence: TGCAGTGCTAGAGATACGGGGGGCTACACCTTC. As protein: CSARDTGGYTF.

The genes are TRBV11-2 and TRBJ2-1; 9 nucleotides align to TRBD2. The germline gives CDR1 SGHAT, CDR2 FQNNGV. This CDR3 is built from 18 residues. V lost 2 bases, J lost 1 base, and 9 bases stayed unmatched. CDR3 in DNA: TGTGCCAGCAGCTTACCCCTTAGCGGGGGCCTTTCCTACAATGAGCAGTTCTTC. Translated, it gives CASSLPLSGGLSYNEQFF.

V and J are TRBV28 and TRBJ1-1; a possible D gene is TRBD1 (6 bases). Deletions cut 3 bases from V and 5 bases from J, with 19 bases between. Germline assignment: CDR1 MDHEN and CDR2 SYDVKM. The CDR3 runs 16 residues. CDR3 loop: CASSFGRYRERTEAFF. CDR3 coding DNA: TGTGCCAGCAGTTTCGGCAGGTACAGGGAGCGGACTGAAGCTTTCTTT.

This chain links TRBV13 with TRBJ2-1; D remains unclear. V was shortened by 4 bases and J by 6 bases, with 4 bases between the two germline ends. The CDR3 spans 11 residues. Germline CDR1 and CDR2: PRHDT and FYEKMQ (reference sequence). This CDR3 reads CASSSGNEQFF. In DNA, the CDR3 is TGTGCCAGCAGCTCCGGCAATGAGCAGTTCTTC. Based on the CDR3 plus reference TRBV13 and TRBJ2-1, the full variable domain is AAGVIQSPRHLIKEKRETATLKCYPIPRHDTVYWYQQGPGQDPQFLISFYEKMQSDKGSIPDRFSAQQFSDYHSELNMSSLELGDSALYFCASSSGNEQFFGPGTRLTVL.

The rearrangement uses TRBV5-6 and TRBJ2-7; 8 bases are a match to TRBD1. Losses at the gene ends were 0 bases for V and 7 bases for J; bases not matched to a gene: 3. Germline V CDR1 and CDR2: SGHDT, YYEEEE. The CDR3 spans 13 residues. The CDR3 nucleotides are TGTGCCAGCAGCTTGGGTACAGGGGGAGAGCAGTACGTC. It specifies CASSLGTGGEQYV.

The chain joins TRBV27 to TRBJ1-1, with D hard to call. There are 14 residues in the CDR3. V lost 2 bases and J lost 7, with 14 bases in between. Germline values: CDR1 MNHEY, CDR2 SMNVEV (reference sequence). The CDR3 loop is CASSLAHRGFEAFF. The CDR3 DNA reads TGTGCCAGCAGTTTAGCCCACCGAGGGTTTGAAGCTTTCTTT.

The chain combines TRBV9 with TRBJ2-1; D is undetermined. This CDR3 region has 12 residues. Germline CDR1 SGDLS, CDR2 YYNGEE. Trimming took off 0 bases at V and 7 bases at J, with 5 bases between the two ends. The CDR3 reads CASSVARNEQFF. The CDR3 DNA sequence: TGTGCCAGCAGCGTAGCCAGAAATGAGCAGTTCTTC.

V gene TRBV18 combines with J gene TRBJ1-2; possible D gene TRBD1, 6 bases. CDR3 length: 15 residues. Germline-derived CDR1 and CDR2 are KGHSH and LQKENI. Deletions cut 3 bases from V and 8 bases from J, with 19 bases between. CDR3 in amino acids: CASSPRTEATKGYTF. As DNA, the CDR3 is TGTGCCAGCTCACCTCGGACAGAAGCCACTAAGGGCTACACCTTC.

The chain recombines TRBV29-1 with TRBJ1-5; 7 bases map to TRBD1. The CDR3 runs to 12 residues. Germline loops: CDR1 SQVTM, CDR2 ANQGSEA. The V gene end was trimmed by 6 bases and the J gene end by 5 bases; junction bases not matched to a gene: 4. In DNA form, the CDR3 reads TGCAGCGTCAAAACAGGGGATCAGCCCCAGCATTTT. This translates into CSVKTGDQPQHF. Full variable domain (rest looked up from reference TRBV29-1 and TRBJ1-5): SAVISQKPSRDICQRGTSLTIQCQVDSQVTMMFWYRQQPGQSLTLIATANQGSEATYESGFVIDKFPISRPNLTFSTLTVSNMSPEDSSIYLCSVKTGDQPQHFGDGTRLSIL.

The chain couples TRBV6-6 to TRBJ1-1; possible D gene TRBD1, 5 bases. This CDR3 region has 20 residues. Trimming stripped 5 bases from V and 1 base from J, with 29 bases between. Germline CDR1 reads MNHNY; CDR2 reads SVGAGI (reference sequence). Here the CDR3 reads CASSRGPITEYRSTNTEAFF. CDR3 nucleotides: TGTGCCAGCAGTCGGGGCCCCATTACGGAATACCGCAGTACGAACACTGAAGCTTTCTTT.

This chain uses TRBV5-4 with TRBJ2-7; D possibly matches TRBD1 or TRBD2 (5 bases each). This CDR3 has 20 amino acids. Trimming stripped 3 bases from V and 12 bases from J, with 40 bases between. The V gene's germline CDR1 is SGHNT and CDR2 YYREEE (reference sequence). The CDR3 is CASSSDGLWDQPIATKGPYV. CDR3 nucleotide sequence: TGTGCCAGCAGCTCCGACGGATTGTGGGACCAACCCATCGCCACTAAGGGTCCGTACGTC.

The chain carries TRBV24-1 and TRBJ2-2; D assignment may be TRBD1 or TRBD2 (5 bases each). The CDR3 runs 15 residues. Per germline, CDR1 KGHDR and CDR2 SFDVKD. The V end lost 3 bases, the J end lost 5 bases, and 12 bases lay between the germline ends. The CDR3 nucleotides read TGTGCCACCAGTGATCCCAGGGACCGAACCGGGGAGCTGTTTTTT. Residues: CATSDPRDRTGELFF.

The CDR3 loop reads CARSLERKGLGGETIYF. Here the CDR3 DNA reads TGTGCCAGAAGCTTGGAGCGGAAAGGGCTGGGTGGTGAGACCATATATTTT. The V gene is TRBV5-3, the J gene TRBJ1-3, with D hard to call. TRBV5-3 is marked as an open reading frame, function uncertain. The CDR3 totals 17 residues. V gave up 0 bases and J gave up 10 bases, with 23 bases separating them.

The chain uses TRBV9 and TRBJ2-5, with D uncertain. The CDR3 extends over 13 amino acids. The germline V and J ends were trimmed by 4 bases and 6 bases, with 13 bases remaining between them. The germline gives CDR1 SGDLS, CDR2 YYNGEE. The CDR3 loop is CASSPGPLKTQYF. In DNA form, the CDR3 reads TGTGCCAGCAGCCCCGGACCACTCAAGACCCAGTACTTC.

This rearrangement joins TRBV6-5 to TRBJ1-2; no firm D call. Germline V gene data show CDR1 as MNHEY and CDR2 as SVGAGI. V was trimmed by 4 bases and J by 8 bases, leaving 14 bases between them. This CDR3 spans 13 amino acids. In DNA form, the CDR3 reads TGTGCCAGCAGTTTAGTGGGTGCGGGGGGCTACACCTTC. As protein: CASSLVGAGGYTF.

This clone was observed a single time. V and J are TRBV5-6 and TRBJ2-7; TRBD1 matches 8 bases. There are 13 residues in the CDR3. Trimming took 5 bases from V and 5 from J; bases not matched to a gene: 6. Germline loops: CDR1 SGHDT, CDR2 YYEEEE. CDR3 sequence reads: CASSFRDRNEQYV. Here the CDR3 DNA reads TGTGCCAGCAGTTTCCGGGACAGGAACGAGCAGTACGTC.

This chain uses TRBV7-2 with TRBJ2-3, with a weak D call TRBD2 (5 bases). Trimming removed 2 bases at V and 4 bases at J, with 7 bases between. Per the germline V gene, CDR1 is SGHTA and CDR2 is FQGNSA. The CDR3 is 13 amino acids. CDR3 sequence: CASSLTRSDTQYF. The CDR3 DNA reads as TGTGCCAGCAGCTTAACTAGGTCAGATACGCAGTATTTT.

V and J are TRBV5-1 and TRBJ2-5; 8 bases are a match to TRBD2. The CDR3 runs 14 residues. V lost 3 bases, J lost 5 bases, and 6 bases stayed unmatched. Germline V gene data show CDR1 as SGHRS and CDR2 as YFSETQ. The CDR3 protein is CASSSAGGRETQYF. The CDR3 nucleotides are TGCGCCAGCAGCTCCGCGGGGGGCCGGGAGACCCAGTACTTC.

The count of this clone is one. The V gene is TRBV11-3, the J gene TRBJ2-2, with 9 bases matching TRBD2. Trimming removed 6 bases from V and 4 bases from J; junction bases left unmatched: 6. There are 15 residues in the CDR3. Germline CDR1 and CDR2: SGHNT and YENEEA. The CDR3 loop reads CASRAGGEPTGELFF. In DNA, the CDR3 is TGTGCCAGCAGAGCGGGGGGCGAACCCACCGGGGAGCTGTTTTTT.

The chain links TRBV9 to TRBJ1-1; D not resolved. The CDR3 runs to 13 residues. The V gene's germline CDR1 is SGDLS and CDR2 YYNGEE. Trimming pared 5 bases from V and 6 bases from J, leaving 14 bases between. CDR3: CASSKGQEAEAFF. The CDR3 nucleotides are TGTGCCAGCAGTAAAGGGCAGGAGGCTGAAGCTTTCTTT.

This sequence joins TRBV5-1 and TRBJ2-7; tentatively, D is TRBD1 (5 bases). V shed 6 bases and J shed 4 bases, with 20 bases lying between them. The CDR3 sequence is 15 residues long. CDR1 and CDR2 (germline): SGHRS, YFSETQ. The CDR3 DNA reads as TGCGCCAGCACCCCTCAGCCTCCCCACAGGTACGAGCAGTACGTC. This encodes CASTPQPPHRYEQYV.

This clone appeared a few times. V is TRBV24-1 and J is TRBJ2-1; tentatively, D is TRBD2 (7 bases). The CDR3 runs 17 residues. From germline, CDR1 is KGHDR and CDR2 SFDVKD. With 6 bases removed from V and 5 bases from J, the gap between germline ends came to 22 bases. CDR3 DNA: TGTGCCACCAGTAAAGGAGGGGGGGCCCGCCAACACAATGAGCAGTTCTTC. Encoded protein: CATSKGGGARQHNEQFF.

This chain links TRBV11-3 with TRBJ1-3; D is perhaps TRBD1 (5 bases). From germline, CDR1 is SGHNT and CDR2 YENEEA. The CDR3 contains 16 residues. Trimming took 5 bases from V and 4 from J, leaving 18 bases between them. Written as DNA, the CDR3 is TGTGCCAGCAGCAGACGGGGCGCTTCGGGGGGAAACACCATATATTTT. This encodes CASSRRGASGGNTIYF.

The J gene is TRBJ2-1, the V gene TRBV20-1, with TRBD2 matching 7 bases. The CDR3 contains 15 residues. J lost 6 bases, V lost 3 bases, and 11 bases had no gene match. The germline V gene has CDR1 DFQATT and CDR2 SNEGSKA (reference sequence). The CDR3 DNA sequence: TGCAGTGCTAGTCTACCGGGAGGCAAGGGCAATGAGCAGTTCTTC. Encoded protein: CSASLPGGKGNEQFF.

This chain connects TRBV6-5 to TRBJ2-7; maybe TRBD1 (7 bases). This CDR3 region has 14 residues. CDR1 and CDR2 (germline): MNHEY, SVGAGI. V was cut by 4 bases and J by 7 bases, with 17 bases left in between. CDR3 residues: CASSSTEGAREQYV. The CDR3 DNA reads as TGTGCCAGCAGTTCAACGGAGGGGGCGAGGGAGCAGTACGTC.